This entry is about one TCR beta chain. Germline assignment: CDR1 WNHNN and CDR2 SYGVQD (reference sequence). This CDR3 comprises 15 residues. V lost 6 bases and J lost 1, with 15 bases in between. Original methodology: The authors estimated nucleated cell counts from reference gene primer amplification. TCRdb keeps only in-frame clones here, not all; method: immunoSEQ multiplex PCR. Clonal size and the V and J genes are those of that table, whereas D and trimming came from the DNA. The data hold 250,000 or so clones, with approximately 86% observed a single time. These data come from a study of blood T cell repertoires in COVID-19. Study-level information: PBMCs, B-cell-depleted T cells, or T cells were the source of the cDNA or gDNA that made up the material.

This TCR was sampled from a man aged 35 to 55 with active or convalescent COVID-19. This chain uses TRBV10-1 with TRBJ1-1; D possibly corresponds to TRBD1 (5 bases). The sequenced material came from peripheral blood. The CDR3 bases are TGCGCCAGCAGCCTCGGGGGTAGGAAGAACACTGAAGCTTTCTTT. Amino acid sequence: CASSLGGRKNTEAFF.